The rows below give T cell receptor beta chains drawn from one sample of a study of T cell clones after liver transplantation. Generated by immunoSEQ multiplex PCR, the TCRdb table keeps only in-frame clones and is missing some. The repertoire holds roughly 62,000 clones, with less than 85% as singletons. The sequencing here drew on CD4+ T cells from blood, taken at the roughly 15-month timepoint. These receptors originate from a human patient who received a liver transplant. Some T cells may trace back to the graft donor. The CDR3 runs from the conserved cysteine through the conserved F or W. The D gene is left open where the match is weak. The size entry is marked missing in some rows and otherwise reads once, few, many or a size class.

v_gene: TRBV27
len: 15
d_gene: .
abundance: .
j_gene: TRBJ2-4
CDR3aa: CASRSLGGAKNIQYF
CDR3nt: TGTGCCAGCAGATCCCTCGGGGGAGCCAAAAACATTCAGTACTTC

v_gene: TRBV10-3
len: 16
d_gene: TRBD1
abundance: .
j_gene: TRBJ2-3
CDR3aa: CAISEGRDSTTKAQYF
CDR3nt: TGTGCCATCAGTGAGGGCCGGGACAGCACCACTAAGGCGCAGTATTTT

v_gene: TRBV9
len: 14
d_gene: .
abundance: .
j_gene: TRBJ2-5
CDR3aa: CASSARGFGETQYF
CDR3nt: TGTGCCAGCAGCGCCAGGGGTTTCGGAGAGACCCAGTACTTC

v_gene: TRBV2
len: 13
d_gene: .
abundance: .
j_gene: TRBJ1-2
CDR3aa: CASELDRFYGYTF
CDR3nt: TGTGCCAGCGAATTAGACAGGTTCTATGGCTACACCTTC

v_gene: TRBV6-5
len: 15
d_gene: .
abundance: .
j_gene: TRBJ2-6
CDR3aa: CASSGGASGANVLTF
CDR3nt: TGTGCCAGCAGTGGGGGGGCCTCTGGGGCCAACGTCCTGACTTTC

v_gene: TRBV20-1
len: 11
d_gene: .
abundance: once
j_gene: TRBJ2-3
CDR3aa: CSARGGGAQYF
CDR3nt: TGCAGTGCTAGGGGAGGAGGGGCGCAGTATTTT

v_gene: TRBV5-1
len: 14
d_gene: TRBD1
abundance: once
j_gene: TRBJ2-5
CDR3aa: CASSIGTGKETQYF
CDR3nt: TGCGCCAGCAGCATTGGGACAGGGAAAGAGACCCAGTACTTC

v_gene: TRBV19
len: 19
d_gene: .
abundance: .
j_gene: TRBJ1-5
CDR3aa: CASSIISVMGRGNNQPQHF
CDR3nt: TGTGCCAGTAGTATAATTTCGGTAATGGGTAGGGGAAACAATCAGCCCCAGCATTTT

v_gene: TRBV6-1
len: 16
d_gene: .
abundance: .
j_gene: TRBJ2-1
CDR3aa: CASSELGASSYNEQFF
CDR3nt: TGTGCCAGCAGTGAACTCGGTGCCAGCTCCTACAATGAGCAGTTCTTC

v_gene: TRBV18
len: 14
d_gene: .
abundance: .
j_gene: TRBJ2-3
CDR3aa: CASSPSRGTDTQYF
CDR3nt: TGTGCCAGCTCACCATCCCGGGGAACAGATACGCAGTATTTT

v_gene: TRBV19
len: 14
d_gene: .
abundance: many
j_gene: TRBJ2-2
CDR3aa: CASSGLQNTGELFF
CDR3nt: TGTGCCAGTAGTGGGTTACAGAACACCGGGGAGCTGTTTTTT

v_gene: TRBV7-9
len: 14
d_gene: .
abundance: .
j_gene: TRBJ2-1
CDR3aa: CASSLDGTYYEQFF
CDR3nt: TGTGCCAGCAGCTTAGACGGGACGTATTATGAGCAGTTCTTC

v_gene: TRBV2
len: 14
d_gene: .
abundance: .
j_gene: TRBJ2-3
CDR3aa: CASLLGPSTDTQYF
CDR3nt: TGTGCCAGCCTTTTAGGGCCTAGCACAGATACGCAGTATTTT

v_gene: TRBV7-2
len: 14
d_gene: .
abundance: .
j_gene: TRBJ2-1
CDR3aa: CASSPPIIPSEQFF
CDR3nt: TGTGCCAGCAGCCCGCCCATCATACCCAGTGAGCAGTTCTTC

v_gene: TRBV5-1
len: 12
d_gene: .
abundance: .
j_gene: TRBJ1-1
CDR3aa: CASGQSNTEAFF
CDR3nt: TGCGCCAGCGGACAGTCGAACACTGAAGCTTTCTTT

v_gene: TRBV11-3
len: 15
d_gene: TRBD1
abundance: many
j_gene: TRBJ1-3
CDR3aa: CASSPGQGPGNTIYF
CDR3nt: TGTGCCAGCAGCCCGGGACAGGGGCCTGGAAACACCATATATTTT

v_gene: TRBV6-1
len: 14
d_gene: .
abundance: .
j_gene: TRBJ2-4
CDR3aa: CASSDHHQGNIQYF
CDR3nt: TGTGCCAGCAGTGACCACCACCAGGGAAACATTCAGTACTTC

v_gene: TRBV7-8
len: 16
d_gene: .
abundance: .
j_gene: TRBJ2-7
CDR3aa: CASSYTGADISYEQYF
CDR3nt: TGTGCCAGCAGCTACACCGGGGCAGACATCTCCTACGAGCAGTACTTC

v_gene: TRBV14
len: 16
d_gene: .
abundance: .
j_gene: TRBJ2-1
CDR3aa: CASSQGGLDLYNEQFF
CDR3nt: TGTGCCAGCAGCCAAGGGGGGCTAGACCTCTACAATGAGCAGTTCTTC

v_gene: TRBV9
len: 14
d_gene: .
abundance: .
j_gene: TRBJ2-1
CDR3aa: CASSDRTEYNEQFF
CDR3nt: TGTGCCAGCAGCGACCGGACGGAGTACAATGAGCAGTTCTTC

v_gene: TRBV7-9
len: 12
d_gene: .
abundance: .
j_gene: TRBJ1-4
CDR3aa: CASSLLEEKLFF
CDR3nt: TGTGCCAGCAGCTTGCTGGAGGAAAAACTGTTTTTT

v_gene: TRBV4-2
len: 16
d_gene: TRBD2
abundance: .
j_gene: TRBJ2-1
CDR3aa: CASSQAARGGYNEQFF
CDR3nt: TGTGCCAGCAGCCAAGCTGCGCGGGGAGGGTACAATGAGCAGTTCTTC

v_gene: TRBV5-1
len: 13
d_gene: .
abundance: .
j_gene: TRBJ2-7
CDR3aa: CASRVGTSYEQYF
CDR3nt: TGCGCCAGCAGAGTCGGCACCTCCTACGAGCAGTACTTC

v_gene: TRBV7-2
len: 14
d_gene: .
abundance: .
j_gene: TRBJ2-2
CDR3aa: CASSLAVGSGELFF
CDR3nt: TGTGCCAGCAGCTTAGCGGTGGGTTCCGGGGAGCTGTTTTTT

v_gene: TRBV5-1
len: 16
d_gene: .
abundance: .
j_gene: TRBJ2-3
CDR3aa: CASSAGLDFGTDTQYF
CDR3nt: TGCGCCAGCAGCGCGGGACTCGACTTTGGCACAGATACGCAGTATTTT

v_gene: TRBV2
len: 12
d_gene: .
abundance: .
j_gene: TRBJ2-5
CDR3aa: CASGGSQETQYF
CDR3nt: TGTGCCAGCGGAGGGAGTCAAGAGACCCAGTACTTC

v_gene: TRBV7-2
len: 14
d_gene: .
abundance: few
j_gene: TRBJ1-1
CDR3aa: CASSSAGGSTEAFF
CDR3nt: TGTGCCAGCAGCTCGGCGGGGGGAAGTACTGAAGCTTTCTTT

v_gene: TRBV7-9
len: 13
d_gene: .
abundance: .
j_gene: TRBJ1-2
CDR3aa: CASSLEQGRGYTF
CDR3nt: TGTGCCAGCAGCTTAGAGCAGGGGAGAGGCTACACCTTC

v_gene: TRBV6-4
len: 17
d_gene: .
abundance: .
j_gene: TRBJ1-3
CDR3aa: CASSPGVRGNSGNTIYF
CDR3nt: TGTGCCAGCAGCCCCGGGGTGAGAGGGAACTCTGGAAACACCATATATTTT

v_gene: TRBV30
len: 14
d_gene: TRBD1
abundance: .
j_gene: TRBJ2-5
CDR3aa: CAWERQGIMETQYF
CDR3nt: TGTGCCTGGGAGAGACAGGGCATAATGGAGACCCAGTACTTC

v_gene: TRBV2
len: 15
d_gene: .
abundance: .
j_gene: TRBJ2-3
CDR3aa: CASSERGATPDTQYF
CDR3nt: TGTGCCAGCAGTGAAAGGGGGGCGACCCCAGATACGCAGTATTTT

v_gene: TRBV11-3
len: 16
d_gene: .
abundance: .
j_gene: TRBJ2-6
CDR3aa: CASSPLSNSGANVLTF
CDR3nt: TGTGCCAGCAGCCCCCTCAGCAACTCTGGGGCCAACGTCCTGACTTTC

v_gene: TRBV6-6
len: 13
d_gene: .
abundance: .
j_gene: TRBJ1-2
CDR3aa: CASSYDRNYGYTF
CDR3nt: TGTGCCAGCAGTTATGATAGGAATTATGGCTACACCTTC

v_gene: TRBV6-6
len: 15
d_gene: TRBD1
abundance: .
j_gene: TRBJ2-1
CDR3aa: CAVNSGTDTYNEQFF
CDR3nt: TGTGCCGTTAACTCCGGGACAGATACATACAATGAGCAGTTCTTC

v_gene: TRBV7-2
len: 17
d_gene: .
abundance: .
j_gene: TRBJ2-3
CDR3aa: CASSLAGAATSTDTQYF
CDR3nt: TGTGCCAGCAGCTTAGCCGGGGCAGCCACTAGCACAGATACGCAGTATTTT

v_gene: TRBV29-1
len: 9
d_gene: .
abundance: .
j_gene: TRBJ1-2
CDR3aa: CSVDNAYTF
CDR3nt: TGCAGCGTTGATAATGCCTACACCTTC

v_gene: TRBV4-1
len: 16
d_gene: TRBD2
abundance: .
j_gene: TRBJ2-3
CDR3aa: CASSQDSSGGTDTQYF
CDR3nt: TGCGCCAGCAGCCAAGATAGTAGCGGGGGGACGGATACGCAGTATTTT

v_gene: TRBV5-1
len: 16
d_gene: TRBD1
abundance: .
j_gene: TRBJ2-7
CDR3aa: CASSLEPGGLTYEQYF
CDR3nt: TGCGCCAGCAGCTTGGAGCCAGGGGGCTTGACCTACGAGCAGTACTTC

v_gene: TRBV2
len: 13
d_gene: TRBD1
abundance: .
j_gene: TRBJ1-6
CDR3aa: CASRGQGDSPLHF
CDR3nt: TGTGCCAGCAGGGGACAGGGTGATTCACCCCTCCACTTT

v_gene: TRBV6-5
len: 16
d_gene: .
abundance: .
j_gene: TRBJ2-2
CDR3aa: CASSYSSRTNTGELFF
CDR3nt: TGTGCCAGCAGTTACTCGAGCAGGACTAACACCGGGGAGCTGTTTTTT

v_gene: TRBV30
len: 13
d_gene: TRBD1
abundance: .
j_gene: TRBJ1-6
CDR3aa: CAWSAGTVSPLHF
CDR3nt: TGTGCCTGGAGTGCGGGGACAGTATCACCCCTCCACTTT

v_gene: TRBV5-1
len: 14
d_gene: .
abundance: .
j_gene: TRBJ2-1
CDR3aa: CASSAITLANEQFF
CDR3nt: TGCGCCAGCAGCGCAATAACACTCGCCAATGAGCAGTTCTTC

v_gene: TRBV6-5
len: 13
d_gene: .
abundance: .
j_gene: TRBJ2-7
CDR3aa: CASSLTAAYEQYF
CDR3nt: TGTGCCAGCAGTTTGACAGCAGCATACGAGCAGTACTTC

v_gene: TRBV19
len: 15
d_gene: TRBD1
abundance: .
j_gene: TRBJ1-2
CDR3aa: CASSIGDRVRYGYTF
CDR3nt: TGTGCCAGTAGTATAGGAGACAGGGTACGCTATGGCTACACCTTC

v_gene: TRBV18
len: 14
d_gene: TRBD1
abundance: .
j_gene: TRBJ1-2
CDR3aa: CASSPGTGETGYTF
CDR3nt: TGTGCCAGCTCACCCGGGACAGGGGAAACTGGCTACACCTTC

v_gene: TRBV6-1
len: 14
d_gene: .
abundance: .
j_gene: TRBJ1-1
CDR3aa: CASSAQGGNTEAFF
CDR3nt: TGTGCCAGCAGTGCACAGGGTGGGAACACTGAAGCTTTCTTT